These T cell receptor beta chains were read from a single sample in a study of OX40 agonist ivuxolimab in advanced cancers. The assay was immunoSEQ multiplex PCR, and TCRdb's table has in-frame clones only and misses some. The table lists about 80,000 clones, around 94% of them singletons. Sequenced here: CD4+ or CD8+ T cells sorted from blood, sampled in a trial of the OX40 agonist ivuxolimab. The receptors here all came from an adult with an advanced solid tumor such as melanoma, head and neck, liver or kidney cancer. Both conserved end residues are part of each CDR3. D genes are given only for firm matches. Clone size appears in some rows only: once, few, many, or a class for an expanded clone.

TRBV29-1	few	-	TRBJ1-1	TGCAGCGTAGGAGGGACACCTGAAGCTTTCTTT	CSVGGTPEAFF
TRBV5-6	-	TRBD1	TRBJ2-2	TGTGCCAGCAGCTGGGCGACAGGGGAAGGCACCGGGGAGCTGTTTTTT	CASSWATGEGTGELFF
TRBV29-1	-	TRBD2	TRBJ2-7	TGCAGCGTTGACGTTTTCGAGGCGGGAGATGGCTCCTACGAGCAGTACTTC	CSVDVFEAGDGSYEQYF
TRBV10-3	-	-	TRBJ2-1	TGTGCCATCAGTGCTTTCGTCGTCGCCTACAATGAGCAGTTCTTC	CAISAFVVAYNEQFF
TRBV29-1	-	-	TRBJ1-2	TGCAGCGTTGTAGCAGGGGATGGCTACACCTTC	CSVVAGDGYTF
TRBV27	-	TRBD1	TRBJ2-7	TGTGCCAGCAGTACCTGGGACAGGGTAAGGTACGAGCAGTACTTC	CASSTWDRVRYEQYF
TRBV5-6	-	-	TRBJ1-2	TGTGCCAGCAGCCCGACTGGTGGGGGTGGCTACACCTTC	CASSPTGGGGYTF
TRBV20-1	-	-	TRBJ2-2	TGCAGTGCTAGAATCCCCGGGGAGCTGTTTTTT	CSARIPGELFF
TRBV9	-	TRBD1	TRBJ2-2	TGTGCCAGCAGCCTAGGACAGGTCACGTACGGGGAGCTGTTTTTT	CASSLGQVTYGELFF
TRBV5-5	-	TRBD1	TRBJ2-5	TGTGCCAGCAGTCCAGGACAGGGGTGGGAGACCCAGTACTTC	CASSPGQGWETQYF
TRBV30	few	-	TRBJ1-1	TGTGCCTGGAGTGACGGGACATCGAACACTGAAGCTTTCTTT	CAWSDGTSNTEAFF
TRBV4-1	-	-	TRBJ2-7	TGCGCCAGCAGTCATGGGGGCTCCTACGAGCAGTACTTC	CASSHGGSYEQYF
TRBV29-1	-	-	TRBJ2-7	TGCAGCGTTGAAGATTTAGGGGGGTGGCAGTACTTC	CSVEDLGGWQYF
TRBV4-3	-	-	TRBJ2-7	TGCGCCAGCAGCCCTCAGCGGACCTCCTACGAGCAGTACTTC	CASSPQRTSYEQYF
TRBV9	-	-	TRBJ1-5	TGTGCCAGCAGTGAAGGGGGTGGTAATCAGCCCCAGCATTTT	CASSEGGGNQPQHF
TRBV7-8	once	TRBD2	TRBJ2-1	TGTGCCAGCAGCCACCCTAGCGGGACCTACAATGAGCAGTTCTTC	CASSHPSGTYNEQFF
TRBV7-2	-	-	TRBJ1-1	TGTGCCAGCAGCTTATATAGTACCCCAAAGTACACTGAAGCTTTCTTT	CASSLYSTPKYTEAFF
TRBV5-1	-	-	TRBJ2-3	TGCGCCAGCAGCTGGACCCTCACAGATACGCAGTATTTT	CASSWTLTDTQYF
TRBV7-2	-	TRBD2	TRBJ2-7	TGTGCCAGCAGCTTAAGCCGGGACATTAAACTAGCGGGTGTGTACGAGCAGTACTTC	CASSLSRDIKLAGVYEQYF
TRBV7-2	once	-	TRBJ1-3	TGTGCCAGCAGCTTACATTGGACAGCTGGAAACACCATATATTTT	CASSLHWTAGNTIYF
TRBV27	-	-	TRBJ2-1	TGTGCCAGCAGTTTATACCCGGCGGGGGCTAGGGGAGGATACAATGAGCAGTTCTTC	CASSLYPAGARGGYNEQFF
TRBV6-1	-	-	TRBJ2-7	TGTGCCAGCAGTGAAGGGGGGGGCTACTACGAGCAGTACTTC	CASSEGGGYYEQYF
TRBV6-6	-	TRBD2	TRBJ2-7	TGTGCCAGCAGGGGACTAGCCGAGCCCTACGAGCAGTACTTC	CASRGLAEPYEQYF
TRBV6-6	-	TRBD1	TRBJ1-2	TGTGCCAGCAGTACGTGGGACAGGGTCGTCAACTATGGCTACACCTTC	CASSTWDRVVNYGYTF
TRBV6-6	-	-	TRBJ2-7	TGTGCCAGCAGTTCTCTCGGCGGGGGCGGAAAGGAGGAGTACTTC	CASSSLGGGGKEEYF
TRBV12-5	-	TRBD2	TRBJ2-7	TGTGCTAGTGGTCCACCCGGACTAGCGGGGTACTACGAGCAGTACTTC	CASGPPGLAGYYEQYF
TRBV7-9	-	-	TRBJ2-7	TGTGCCAGCAGCGCATTAGCCTACGAGCAGTACTTC	CASSALAYEQYF
TRBV28	-	-	TRBJ1-3	TGTGCGGCACAGGAGGCCGGAAACACCATATATTTT	CAAQEAGNTIYF
TRBV4-1	once	TRBD2	TRBJ2-1	TGCGCCAGCAGCCAAGATTTTATTCTAGCGGGAGGGCCACGGGAAAATGAGCAGTTCTTC	CASSQDFILAGGPRENEQFF
TRBV5-1	-	-	TRBJ2-5	TGCGCCAGCAGCTTGACGGTCTACCAAGAGACCCAGTACTTC	CASSLTVYQETQYF
TRBV11-1	-	TRBD1	TRBJ2-4	TGTGCCAGCAGCCCCCTAGGGACAGGGGAAATTCAGTACTTC	CASSPLGTGEIQYF
TRBV5-4	-	-	TRBJ2-3	TGTGCCAGCAGCCCTCCGGAGGGTGCTAGCACAGATACGCAGTATTTT	CASSPPEGASTDTQYF
TRBV6-5	-	-	TRBJ2-7	TGTGCCAGCAGGCTCGCGGCGGGACCATACGAGCAGTACTTC	CASRLAAGPYEQYF
TRBV6-5	-	TRBD1	TRBJ2-7	TGTGCCAGCAGTTACTCCGGACAGGGTCAATACGAGCAGTACTTC	CASSYSGQGQYEQYF
TRBV27	-	TRBD2	TRBJ2-7	TGTGCCAGCAGTTTAAGAAGGACTAGCGATTACGAGCAGTACTTC	CASSLRRTSDYEQYF
TRBV19	-	-	TRBJ2-7	TGTGCCAGTAGTATTGGCAGGGGAATCCTTTACGAGCAGTACTTC	CASSIGRGILYEQYF
TRBV5-1	-	-	TRBJ2-7	TGCGCCAGCAGCTTGAGACCAACAACCTCCTACGAGCAGTACTTC	CASSLRPTTSYEQYF
TRBV9	-	-	TRBJ2-3	TGTGCCAGCAGCACGTCCGCGAGAGGCCCCTCTACAGATACGCAGTATTTT	CASSTSARGPSTDTQYF
TRBV7-3	-	-	TRBJ1-1	TGTGCCAGCAGCCCGACCGGGGGTAACACTGAAGCTTTCTTT	CASSPTGGNTEAFF
TRBV13	-	TRBD2	TRBJ2-4	TGTGCCACGGGACTAGCGGGAGCCTCGGCCAAAAACATTCAGTACTTC	CATGLAGASAKNIQYF
TRBV11-2	-	-	TRBJ1-1	TGTGCCAGCAGCTTAGTGCCGGAAGTTTTGAACACTGAAGCTTTCTTT	CASSLVPEVLNTEAFF
TRBV9	-	TRBD2	TRBJ2-3	TGTGCCAGCAGCGCCCGACTAGCGGGGGGTCCTAGCACAGATACGCAGTATTTT	CASSARLAGGPSTDTQYF
TRBV7-9	once	-	TRBJ2-2	TGTGCCAGCAGCTTAAAAGGGTTGCGGCTGTTTTTT	CASSLKGLRLFF
TRBV9	-	-	TRBJ2-7	TGTGCCAGCAGCGGCGGGCACGAGCAGTACTTC	CASSGGHEQYF
TRBV4-1	large	-	TRBJ1-5	TGCGCCAGCAGCCAAGATAGGGGGAACAATCAGCCCCAGCATTTT	CASSQDRGNNQPQHF
TRBV5-4	-	-	TRBJ2-7	TGTGCCAGCAGCGCGGGCCTCCCCTACGAGCAGTACTTC	CASSAGLPYEQYF
TRBV28	-	-	TRBJ1-1	TGTGCCAGCAGTCCCTCCTCCTATTTGACACTCCCGAACACTGAAGCTTTCTTT	CASSPSSYLTLPNTEAFF
TRBV19	-	TRBD2	TRBJ2-7	TGTGCCAGTAGCGCCGGTAAGCTAGCGGGAGTCAGCTCCTACGAGCAGTACTTC	CASSAGKLAGVSSYEQYF
TRBV7-2	-	TRBD2	TRBJ2-1	TGTGCCAGCAGCGTGGGACTAGCGGGGGGTTACTACAATGAGCAGTTCTTC	CASSVGLAGGYYNEQFF
TRBV28	-	-	TRBJ2-5	TGTGCCAGCAGTTTGGTTGGTGGGGTGACAGACCAAGAGACCCAGTACTTC	CASSLVGGVTDQETQYF
TRBV27	-	-	TRBJ1-4	TGTGCCAGCAGGGCCCGGGGGGGGAATGAAAAACTGTTTTTT	CASRARGGNEKLFF
TRBV21-1	-	-	TRBJ1-1	TGTGCCAGCAGCAAAGCTATTCCAGGGGTCCGTGCGTACACTGAAGCTTTCTTT	CASSKAIPGVRAYTEAFF
TRBV6-6	-	TRBD1	TRBJ1-1	TGTGCCAGCAGTCCTGACAGGGACAGTGGTGAAGCTTTCTTT	CASSPDRDSGEAFF